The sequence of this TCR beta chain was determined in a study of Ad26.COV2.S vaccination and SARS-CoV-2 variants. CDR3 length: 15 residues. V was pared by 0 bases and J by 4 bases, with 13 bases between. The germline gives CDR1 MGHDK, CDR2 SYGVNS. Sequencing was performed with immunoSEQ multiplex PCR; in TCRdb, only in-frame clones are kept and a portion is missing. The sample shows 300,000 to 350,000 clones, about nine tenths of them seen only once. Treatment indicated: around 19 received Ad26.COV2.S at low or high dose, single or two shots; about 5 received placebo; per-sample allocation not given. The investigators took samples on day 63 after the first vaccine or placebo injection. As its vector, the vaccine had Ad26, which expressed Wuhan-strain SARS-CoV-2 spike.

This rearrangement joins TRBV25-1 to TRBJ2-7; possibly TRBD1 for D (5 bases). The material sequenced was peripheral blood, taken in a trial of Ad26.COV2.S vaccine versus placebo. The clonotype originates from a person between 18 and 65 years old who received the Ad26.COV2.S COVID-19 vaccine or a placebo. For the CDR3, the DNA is TGTGCCAGCAGTGAATATTCTCAGGGCCCTTACGAGCAGTACTTC. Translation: CASSEYSQGPYEQYF.